The 19 T cell receptor beta chains listed next were all sequenced from one sample in a study of OX40 agonist ivuxolimab in advanced cancers. Here immunoSEQ multiplex PCR was the method, and the copy in TCRdb shows in-frame clones only, minus some. Of about 150,000 clones listed, approximately 90% are singletons. This material consisted of CD4+ or CD8+ T cells sorted from blood, taken in a trial of the OX40 agonist ivuxolimab. Receptors originate from an adult with an advanced solid tumor such as melanoma, head and neck, liver or kidney cancer.

J is TRBJ2-4 and V is TRBV28; 8 bases map to TRBD1. The CDR3 loop spans 13 amino acids. V was clipped by 6 bases and J by 8 bases; unmatched bases: 6. From germline, CDR1 is MDHEN and CDR2 SYDVKM. CDR3 coding DNA: TGTGCCAGCAGGTCCGGACAGGGAGACATTCAGTACTTC. Encoded protein: CASRSGQGDIQYF.

The sample holds one count of this clone. Here the CDR3 reads CASSSSLTGLNEQYF. The DNA of the CDR3 is TGTGCCAGCAGTTCCTCGCTGACAGGGTTAAACGAGCAGTACTTC. The chain combines TRBV6-6 with TRBJ2-7, with TRBD1 identical over 7 bases. The junction had 11 bases not matched to a gene; V was cut back by 4 bases and J by 5 bases. Germline CDR1 and CDR2: MNHNY and SVGAGI (reference sequence). This CDR3 has 15 amino acids.

This rearrangement joins TRBV28 to TRBJ1-2; D might be TRBD1 (5 bases). The germline gives CDR1 MDHEN, CDR2 SYDVKM. The V gene lost 6 bases and the J gene lost 7 bases, with 18 bases spanning the gap. This CDR3 is built from 14 residues. CDR3 nucleotides: TGTGCCAGCAGCGAGGGACCCTCATCGGGTGGCTACACCTTC. Translating gives CASSEGPSSGGYTF.

The J gene is TRBJ2-3, the V gene TRBV5-4, with D hard to call. CDR3 length equals 16 residues. The V end was cut by 1 base, the J end by 2 bases, with 14 bases between. CDR1 is SGHNT, CDR2 YYREEE, per germline (reference sequence). The CDR3 loop is CASSLSMGIPTDTQYF. In nucleotides, the CDR3 is TGTGCCAGCAGCTTGAGTATGGGGATTCCCACAGATACGCAGTATTTT.

The chain has TRBV19 and TRBJ1-2; 7 positions agree with TRBD1. V dropped 1 base and J dropped 0; count of bases not matched to a gene: 2. The CDR3 runs to 15 residues. The germline CDR1 and CDR2 sequences are LNHDA and SQIVND (reference sequence). Written as DNA, the CDR3 is TGTGCCAGTAGTATAGCCACAGGGGCTAACTATGGCTACACCTTC. Translation: CASSIATGANYGYTF.

V and J are TRBV5-1 and TRBJ2-3; D uncertain. Germline V gives CDR1 SGHRS, CDR2 YFSETQ. The CDR3 sequence is 13 residues long. Trimming stripped 2 bases from V and 2 bases from J, with 6 bases between. CDR3 sequence (DNA): TGCGCCAGCAGCTTCGGCCTCACAGATACGCAGTATTTT. This translates into CASSFGLTDTQYF.

The chain carries TRBV28 and TRBJ2-7, with 8 bases matching TRBD2. Trimming at V came to 8 bases and at J to 5 bases, leaving 8 bases not matched to a gene. The germline gives CDR1 MDHEN, CDR2 SYDVKM. The CDR3 runs 13 residues. For the CDR3, the DNA is TGTGCCAGCCTGGCGGGAGGCGGGAACGAGCAGTACTTC. It is translated as CASLAGGGNEQYF.

The chain combines TRBV4-1 with TRBJ2-1, with TRBD2 matching over 13 bases. V lost 2 bases to trimming and J lost 5 bases; unmatched junction nucleotides: 6. This CDR3 region has 17 residues. Germline CDR1 MGHRA, CDR2 YSYEKL. CDR3: CASSQSPLAGGNNEQFF. Written as DNA, the CDR3 is TGCGCCAGCAGCCAATCCCCACTAGCGGGAGGGAACAATGAGCAGTTCTTC.

The chain is built from TRBV6-6 and TRBJ2-5, with TRBD1 identical over 9 bases. With the DNA end fitting TRBJ2-7 better, the J assignment may be wrong. The CDR3 covers 14 residues. Germline CDR1 is MNHNY and CDR2 is SVGAGI (reference sequence). The CDR3: CASSYPGQGGEQYF. CDR3 nucleotides: TGTGCCAGCAGTTACCCGGGACAGGGTGGCGAGCAGTACTTC.

CDR3 protein: CASRTGTESEKLFF. DNA for the CDR3: TGTGCCAGCAGAACCGGGACGGAGTCCGAGAAACTGTTTTTT. The V and J genes are TRBV7-2 and TRBJ1-4; D is perhaps TRBD1 (5 bases). The germline gives CDR1 SGHTA, CDR2 FQGNSA. With 6 bases removed from V and 11 bases from J, the gap between germline ends came to 19 bases. This CDR3 comprises 14 residues.

The chain joins TRBV19 to TRBJ1-2; tentatively, D is TRBD1 (5 bases). Germline V CDR1 and CDR2: LNHDA, SQIVND (reference sequence). Trimming left V 5 bases short and J 8 bases short, with 15 bases between. CDR3 length equals 13 residues. CDR3 in DNA: TGTGCCAGTAGTCCCCTCGCAGGGAAGGGCTACACCTTC. As protein: CASSPLAGKGYTF. The full variable domain, rest sourced from reference TRBV19 and TRBJ1-2, is DGGITQSPKYLFRKEGQNVTLSCEQNLNHDAMYWYRQDPGQGLRLIYYSQIVNDFQKGDIAEGYSVSREKKESFPLTVTSAQKNPTAFYLCASSPLAGKGYTFGSGTRLTVV.

In this sample, this clone turned up once. V usage is TRBV5-1 and J usage is TRBJ1-4, with TRBD1 identical over 8 bases. The germline V gene encodes CDR1 SGHRS and CDR2 YFSETQ. The CDR3 sequence is 17 residues long. V lost 3 bases, J lost 5 bases, and 12 bases stayed unmatched. As DNA, the CDR3 is TGCGCCAGCAGCTACAGCCCGGGACAGGACCAGAATGAAAAACTGTTTTTT. Its translation: CASSYSPGQDQNEKLFF.

The chain is built from TRBV7-2 and TRBJ1-2; 8 bases are a match to TRBD1. From germline, CDR1 is SGHTA and CDR2 FQGNSA. This CDR3 comprises 12 residues. With V trimmed by 5 bases and J by 4 bases, 0 bases remained unmatched. CDR3 DNA: TGTGCCAGCAGCGGACAGGGCTATGGCTACACCTTC. Encoded protein: CASSGQGYGYTF. The complete variable domain, with remaining parts taken from reference TRBV7-2 and TRBJ1-2, reads GAGVSQSPSNKVTEKGKDVELRCDPISGHTALYWYRQSLGQGLEFLIYFQGNSAPDKSGLPSDRFSAERTGGSVSTLTIQRTQQEDSAVYLCASSGQGYGYTFGSGTRLTVV.

This sequence joins TRBV7-8 and TRBJ1-5; TRBD1 agrees at 10 bases. Germline trimming cut 1 base from V and 4 bases from J; bases unmatched to any gene: 7. The CDR3 runs to 17 residues. The germline V gene encodes CDR1 SGHVS and CDR2 FQNEAQ. The chain's CDR3 is CASSLVGQGILNQPQHF. The DNA of the CDR3 is TGTGCCAGCAGCTTAGTGGGACAGGGGATACTAAATCAGCCCCAGCATTTT.

The chain's CDR3 is CASSPRQIQNTEAFF. The CDR3, as DNA: TGTGCCAGCTCACCTAGACAGATACAGAACACTGAAGCTTTCTTT. The V and J genes are TRBV18 and TRBJ1-1; the D gene is possibly TRBD1 (5 bases). Germline V CDR1 and CDR2: KGHSH, LQKENI. The CDR3 contains 15 residues. V lost 3 bases to trimming and J lost 1 base, with 12 bases between them.

This chain links TRBV5-5 with TRBJ1-1; perhaps TRBD1 as D (5 bases). Germline lookup yields CDR1 SGHKS and CDR2 YYEKEE (reference sequence). The CDR3 has 13 residues. V lost 2 bases, J lost 7 bases, and 12 bases lay in between. The CDR3 spells CASSFTGQIEAFF. DNA for the CDR3: TGTGCCAGCAGCTTCACGGGGCAGATTGAAGCTTTCTTT.

The rearrangement joins TRBV7-2 to TRBJ2-1; TRBD1 matches 11 bases. V was pared by 4 bases and J by 4 bases, with 3 bases of the junction left unmatched. The germline gives CDR1 SGHTA, CDR2 FQGNSA. The CDR3 contains 15 residues. CDR3 nucleotides: TGTGCCAGCAGCTCGGACAGGGGGCCTTACAATGAGCAGTTCTTC. This gives the protein CASSSDRGPYNEQFF.

The chain employs TRBV19 and TRBJ2-1; 9 bases map to TRBD2. V shed 9 bases, J shed 8 bases, and the junction held 17 bases outside the gene matches. Germline assignment: CDR1 LNHDA and CDR2 SQIVND (reference sequence). This CDR3 contains 16 residues. The CDR3 nucleotides read TGTGCCAGCCAACCCCCGGCGGCGGGAGGGTCCCATGAGCAGTTCTTC. Translation: CASQPPAAGGSHEQFF.

The chain couples TRBV7-2 to TRBJ1-1; maybe TRBD1 (6 bases). The CDR3 is 16 amino acids. Germline CDR1 SGHTA, CDR2 FQGNSA. V lost 5 bases and J lost 1, with 17 bases in between. The CDR3 nucleotides are TGTGCCAGCAGCCCTTATAGGGGAGGGGGGAACACTGAAGCTTTCTTT. Translated: CASSPYRGGGNTEAFF.